Ten or more counts support the clone carrying this T cell receptor (beta chain). What it recognizes is unknown. Germline CDR1 and CDR2: SGHRS and YFSETQ. The germline V and J ends were trimmed by 3 bases and 3 bases, with 9 bases remaining between them. The CDR3 spans 13 residues. These data are taken from a study of regulatory T cells in long-lasting Graves disease. Regarding the study as a whole: TRBV28, TRBJ1-2 and TRBJ2-5 were favored in persistent disease. Because few samples were included, accuracy may have been lower.

Regarding time point: persistent/refractory GD, antithyroid drugs over 5 years with positive TRAb. Generation of the TCR library employed RNA extracted from PBMCs. Patients hailed from an endocrinology department in Xi'an, China. Relying on iRepertoire HTBI primers and Arm-PCR of CDR3 regions, the team built TCR beta libraries. TCRdb called the multiplex PCR reads again in MiXCR, with one record for every CDR3 protein. The sample contains about 450,000 distinct CDR3 sequences, roughly a quarter of which appear only once. The source of this sequence is a female donor with Graves disease. This sample comprised peripheral blood mononuclear cells (PBMCs), obtained when the disease was refractory, from a patient treated with antithyroid drugs. J is TRBJ1-1 and V is TRBV5-1; possibly TRBD1 for D (6 bases). This CDR3 is CASSWGQDTEAFF. The CDR3 nucleotides read TGCGCCAGCAGCTGGGGGCAGGACACTGAAGCTTTCTTT.